This TCR beta chain derives from a study of blood T cell repertoires in COVID-19 (dated by TCRdb to about 2020). In the study overall: Collaborator samples came from the United States, Italy and Spain and covered acute and convalescent phases of COVID-19. The material from the prospective study consisted of cDNA or gDNA derived from T cells, B-cell-depleted T cells, or PBMCs. The dataset comprised deeply sampled blood TCRbeta repertoires from subjects exposed to, actively infected with, or recovered from COVID-19. A freely available public database, intended as a resource for researchers studying the immune response to SARS-CoV-2, is where the repertoires were released. Samples were obtained from the ongoing ImmuneRACE study (first 160 participants) and from some 1,300 subjects provided by 6 global collaborators. A de-identified subject ID, COVID-19 status, age in years and sex were almost always included in the sample metadata. Where available, HLA class I and class II types were obtained from metadata supplied by the sample provider rather than from assay-based typing.

In regard to this clone: Its antigen remains unidentified. There are no base qualities to consult, and no much larger clone falls within one base.

Overall study results and their limits: The quantity of clinical and demographic metadata differed by source and by participant and was supplied without curation.

At one collaborating source in Seattle, patients were enrolled during active infection and were followed longitudinally through the course of disease. The collaborating institutions used their own protocols to collect whole blood in K2EDTA tubes. For TCRbeta analysis, collaborators shipped samples as frozen whole blood, isolated PBMCs, or DNA extracted from either of those sample types. V was cut back by 10 bases and J by 4 bases, leaving a gap of 25 bases between them. Counted from cysteine to phenylalanine, this CDR3 has 16 amino acids. Only the CDR3 DNA stays, 48 bases, in frame from base 1. The germline V gene (reference sequence) sets CDR1 to SEHNR and CDR2 to FQNEAQ. TCRbeta CDR3 regions were amplified from genomic DNA using the immunoSEQ Assay, a bias-controlled multiplex PCR. As for the authors' bioinformatics: The number of nucleated cells in each sample was estimated from the amplification of reference gene primers within the assay. Sequence reads were collapsed and filtered to measure the absolute abundance of every unique TCRbeta CDR3 rearrangement. For each sample, productive Simpson clonality was calculated by taking the square root of Simpson's diversity index across productive rearrangements. In TCRdb, the immuneACCESS table is reduced to in-frame sequences with V and J assigned. These tables do not hold every clone; where another copy was compared, an unresolved V gene accounts for under half, and the others remain unexplained. The V and J calls and the clone size are those of that table, but D and trimming were determined from the DNA. The sample data list around 60,000 clones, and 72% of these were observed just once. Around 5.1% of the sample lies in the top ten.

The specimen sequenced was peripheral blood. The V gene is TRBV7-9 and the J gene is TRBJ1-2, and perhaps TRBD1 as D gene, on 6 matching bases. The TCR was taken from a woman in her 70s with COVID-19, enrolled during active disease. For the CDR3, the sequence is CATPTDPLQGAYGYTF. The base sequence is TGTGCCACCCCGACCGACCCACTACAGGGAGCCTATGGCTACACCTTC. The CDR3, completed at both ends by the reference TRBV7-9 and TRBJ1-2 genes, gives the full variable domain DTGVSQNPRHKITKRGQNVTFRCDPISEHNRLYWYRQTLGQGPEFLTYFQNEAQLEKSRLLSDRFSAERPKGSFSTLEIQRTEQGDSAMYLCATPTDPLQGAYGYTFGSGTRLTVV.